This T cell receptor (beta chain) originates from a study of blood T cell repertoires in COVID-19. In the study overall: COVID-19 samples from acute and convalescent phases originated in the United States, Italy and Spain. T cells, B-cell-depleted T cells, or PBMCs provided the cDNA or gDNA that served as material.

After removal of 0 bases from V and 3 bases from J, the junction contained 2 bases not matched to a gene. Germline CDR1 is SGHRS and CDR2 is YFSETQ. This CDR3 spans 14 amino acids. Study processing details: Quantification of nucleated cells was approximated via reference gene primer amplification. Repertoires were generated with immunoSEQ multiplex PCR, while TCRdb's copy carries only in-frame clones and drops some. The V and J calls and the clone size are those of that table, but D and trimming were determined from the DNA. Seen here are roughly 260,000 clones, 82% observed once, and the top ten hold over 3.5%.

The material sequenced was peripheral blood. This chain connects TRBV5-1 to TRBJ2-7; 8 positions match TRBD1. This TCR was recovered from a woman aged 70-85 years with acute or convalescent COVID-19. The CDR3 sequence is CASSLGDRSYEQYF. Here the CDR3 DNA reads TGCGCCAGCAGCTTGGGGGACAGGAGCTACGAGCAGTACTTC.